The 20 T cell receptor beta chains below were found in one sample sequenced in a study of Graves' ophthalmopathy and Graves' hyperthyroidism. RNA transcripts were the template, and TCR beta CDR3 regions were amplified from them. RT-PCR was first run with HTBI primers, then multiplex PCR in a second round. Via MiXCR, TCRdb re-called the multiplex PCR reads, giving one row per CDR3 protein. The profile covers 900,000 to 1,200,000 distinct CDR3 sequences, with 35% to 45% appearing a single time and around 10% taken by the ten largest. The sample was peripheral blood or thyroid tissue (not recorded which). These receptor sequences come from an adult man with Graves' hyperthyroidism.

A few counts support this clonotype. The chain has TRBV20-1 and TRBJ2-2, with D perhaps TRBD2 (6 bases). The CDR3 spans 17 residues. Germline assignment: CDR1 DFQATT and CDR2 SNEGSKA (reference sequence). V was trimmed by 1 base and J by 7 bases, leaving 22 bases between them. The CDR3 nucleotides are TGCAGTGCTAGAGTTCGAGGACCTTGGGGGGAGATCGGGGAGCTGTTTTTT. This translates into CSARVRGPWGEIGELFF.

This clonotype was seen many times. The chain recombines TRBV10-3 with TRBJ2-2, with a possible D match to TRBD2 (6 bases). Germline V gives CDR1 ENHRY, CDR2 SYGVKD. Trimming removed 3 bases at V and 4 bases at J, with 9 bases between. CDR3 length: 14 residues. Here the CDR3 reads CAISDLGGTGELFF. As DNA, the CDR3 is TGTGCCATCAGTGACTTGGGGGGCACCGGGGAGCTGTTTTTT.

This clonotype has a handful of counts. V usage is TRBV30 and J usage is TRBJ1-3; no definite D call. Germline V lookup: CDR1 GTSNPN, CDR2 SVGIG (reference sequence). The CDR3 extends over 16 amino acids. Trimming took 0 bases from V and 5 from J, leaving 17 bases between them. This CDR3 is CAWSVEAPSVRNTIYF. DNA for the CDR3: TGTGCCTGGAGTGTAGAGGCGCCCTCGGTACGAAACACCATATATTTT.

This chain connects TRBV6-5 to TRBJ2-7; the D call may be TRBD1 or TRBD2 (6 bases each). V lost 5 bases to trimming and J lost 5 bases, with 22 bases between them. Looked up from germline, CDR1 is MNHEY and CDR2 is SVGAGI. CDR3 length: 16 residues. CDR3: CASSDDSWGARDEQYF. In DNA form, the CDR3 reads TGTGCCAGCAGTGACGACAGTTGGGGGGCCCGCGACGAGCAGTACTTC.

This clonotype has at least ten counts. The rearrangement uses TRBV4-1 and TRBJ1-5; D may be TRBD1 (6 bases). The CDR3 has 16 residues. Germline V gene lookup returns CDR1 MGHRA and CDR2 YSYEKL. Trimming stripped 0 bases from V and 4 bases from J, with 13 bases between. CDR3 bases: TGCGCCAGCAGCCAAGAAGGTAGGCAGGGGAATCAGCCCCAGCATTTT. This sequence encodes CASSQEGRQGNQPQHF.

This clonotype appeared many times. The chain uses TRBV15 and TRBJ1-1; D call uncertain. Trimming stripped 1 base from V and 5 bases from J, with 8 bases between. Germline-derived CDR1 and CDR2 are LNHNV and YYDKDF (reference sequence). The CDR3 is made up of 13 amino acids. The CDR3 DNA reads TGTGCCACCAGCAGAGGAGGTGGGACTGAAGCTTTCTTT. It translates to CATSRGGGTEAFF.

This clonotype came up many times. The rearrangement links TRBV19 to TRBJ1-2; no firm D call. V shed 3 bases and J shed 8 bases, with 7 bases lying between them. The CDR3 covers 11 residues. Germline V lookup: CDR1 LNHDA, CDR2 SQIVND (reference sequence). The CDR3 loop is CASSILGGYTF. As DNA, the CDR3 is TGTGCCAGTAGTATTTTAGGCGGCTACACCTTC.

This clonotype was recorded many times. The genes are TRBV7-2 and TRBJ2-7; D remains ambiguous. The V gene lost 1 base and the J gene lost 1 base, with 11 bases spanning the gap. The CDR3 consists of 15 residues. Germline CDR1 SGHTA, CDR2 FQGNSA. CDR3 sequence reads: CASSLESDKSYEQYF. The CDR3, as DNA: TGTGCCAGCAGCTTAGAAAGCGACAAGTCCTACGAGCAGTACTTC.

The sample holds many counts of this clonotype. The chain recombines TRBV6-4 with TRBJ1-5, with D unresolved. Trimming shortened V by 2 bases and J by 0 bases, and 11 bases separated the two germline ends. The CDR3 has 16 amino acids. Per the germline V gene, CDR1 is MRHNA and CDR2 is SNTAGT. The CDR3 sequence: CASSDPLPDSNQPQHF. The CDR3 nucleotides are TGTGCCAGCAGTGACCCCCTCCCGGATAGCAATCAGCCCCAGCATTTT.

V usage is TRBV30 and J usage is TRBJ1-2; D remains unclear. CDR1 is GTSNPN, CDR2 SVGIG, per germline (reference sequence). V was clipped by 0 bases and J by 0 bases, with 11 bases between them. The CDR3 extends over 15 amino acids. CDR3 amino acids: CAWSVDTDANYGYTF. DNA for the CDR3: TGTGCCTGGAGTGTCGATACGGACGCTAACTATGGCTACACCTTC.

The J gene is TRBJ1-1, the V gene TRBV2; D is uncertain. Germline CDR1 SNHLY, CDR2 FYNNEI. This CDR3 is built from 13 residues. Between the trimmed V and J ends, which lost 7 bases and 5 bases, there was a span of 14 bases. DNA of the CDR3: TGTGCCAGCAATCGGGAATTTGAGACTGAAGCTTTCTTT. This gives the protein CASNREFETEAFF.

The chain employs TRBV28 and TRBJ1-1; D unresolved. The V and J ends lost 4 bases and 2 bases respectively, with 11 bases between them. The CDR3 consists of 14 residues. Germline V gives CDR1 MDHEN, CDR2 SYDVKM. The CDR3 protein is CASSSWEDNTEAFF. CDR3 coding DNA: TGTGCCAGCAGTTCCTGGGAGGACAACACTGAAGCTTTCTTT.

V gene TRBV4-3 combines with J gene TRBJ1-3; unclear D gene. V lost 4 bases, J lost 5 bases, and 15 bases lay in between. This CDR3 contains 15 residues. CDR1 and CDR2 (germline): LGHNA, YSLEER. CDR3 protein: CASSPASVLRNTIYF. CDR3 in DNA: TGCGCCAGCAGCCCGGCGTCCGTACTGCGAAACACCATATATTTT.

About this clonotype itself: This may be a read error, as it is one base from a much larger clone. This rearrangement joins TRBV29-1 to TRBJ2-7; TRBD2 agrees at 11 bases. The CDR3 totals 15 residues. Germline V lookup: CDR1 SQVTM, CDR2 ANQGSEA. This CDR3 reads CSVEATSGSSYEQCF. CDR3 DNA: TGCAGCGTCGAGGCTACTAGCGGGAGCTCCTACGAGCAGTGCTTC.

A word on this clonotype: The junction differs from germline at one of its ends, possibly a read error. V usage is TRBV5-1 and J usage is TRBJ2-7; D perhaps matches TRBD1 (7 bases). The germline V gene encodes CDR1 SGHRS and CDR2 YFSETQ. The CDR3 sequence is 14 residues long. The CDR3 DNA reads TGCGCCAGCAGCGTACGACAGGGAGGCTACGAGCGGTACTTC. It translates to CASSVRQGGYERYF.

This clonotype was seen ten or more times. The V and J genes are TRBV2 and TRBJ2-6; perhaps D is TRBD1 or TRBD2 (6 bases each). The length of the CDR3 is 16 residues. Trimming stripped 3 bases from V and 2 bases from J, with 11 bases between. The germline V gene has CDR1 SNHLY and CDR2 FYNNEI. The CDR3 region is CASSEPGEAGANVLTF. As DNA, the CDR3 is TGTGCCAGCAGTGAGCCAGGGGAGGCTGGGGCCAACGTCCTGACTTTC.

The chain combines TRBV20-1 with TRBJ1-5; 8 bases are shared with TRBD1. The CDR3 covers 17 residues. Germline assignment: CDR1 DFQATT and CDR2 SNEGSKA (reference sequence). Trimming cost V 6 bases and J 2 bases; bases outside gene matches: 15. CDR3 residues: CSATDDSGGAGNQPQHF. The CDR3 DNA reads TGCAGTGCCACCGACGACTCAGGGGGCGCGGGCAATCAGCCCCAGCATTTT.

The DNA of the CDR3 is TGTGCCAGCAGGCTAAGCCGGACTAGCGGGAGGGAAGAGACCCAGTACTTC. This gives the protein CASRLSRTSGREETQYF. The rearrangement links TRBV7-8 to TRBJ2-5; 15 positions match TRBD2. J was trimmed by 3 bases and V by 6 bases; bases with no gene match: 8. CDR1 is SGHVS, CDR2 FQNEAQ, per germline. The CDR3 is made up of 17 amino acids. The variable domain in full, with the rest retrieved from reference TRBV7-8 and TRBJ2-5, is GAGVSQSPRYKVAKRGQDVALRCDPISGHVSLFWYQQALGQGPEFLTYFQNEAQLDKSGLPSDRFFAERPEGSVSTLKIQRTQQEDSAVYLCASRLSRTSGREETQYFGPGTRLLVL.

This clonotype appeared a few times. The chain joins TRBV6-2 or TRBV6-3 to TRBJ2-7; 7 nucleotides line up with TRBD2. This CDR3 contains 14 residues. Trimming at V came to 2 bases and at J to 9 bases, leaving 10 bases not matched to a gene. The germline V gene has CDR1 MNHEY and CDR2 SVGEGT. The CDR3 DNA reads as TGTGCCAGCAGTTACGCGGGAGAAGCATCCCGGCAGTACTTC. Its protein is CASSYAGEASRQYF.

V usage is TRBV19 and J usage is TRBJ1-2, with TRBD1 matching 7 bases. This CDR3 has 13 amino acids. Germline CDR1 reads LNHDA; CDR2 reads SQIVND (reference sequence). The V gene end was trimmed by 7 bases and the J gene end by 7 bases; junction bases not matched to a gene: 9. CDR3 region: CASNPTGPAGYTF. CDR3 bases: TGTGCCAGTAACCCGACAGGGCCGGCTGGCTACACCTTC.